What follows are 5 T cell receptor beta chains derived from one specimen sequenced in a study of shared clonotypes between healthy human individuals. Naive CD8 cells were CD45RO-negative, positively selected for CCR7, excluding terminally differentiated effector memory CD45RA+ cells. Assay: immunoSEQ multiplex PCR; the TCRdb copy retains only in-frame clones and omits some. The data show 800,000 or so clones, with about 96% seen just once and less than 0.25% held by the top ten. The sample consisted of naive CD8+ T cells sorted from blood. These TCRs come from a young man in good health.

The chain employs TRBV11-1 and TRBJ2-1; 9 bases match TRBD2. The CDR3 is made up of 16 amino acids. Trimming at V came to 2 bases and at J to 4 bases, leaving 6 bases not matched to a gene. The germline gives CDR1 SGHAT, CDR2 FQDESV (reference sequence). The CDR3 loop reads CASSLSGLAGYNEQFF. The CDR3 DNA reads TGTGCCAGCAGCTTATCGGGGCTAGCGGGATACAATGAGCAGTTCTTC.

The chain is built from TRBV7-2 and TRBJ1-2; 12 bases align to TRBD1. This CDR3 region has 15 residues. Germline CDR1 and CDR2: SGHTA and FQGNSA. Trimming cost V 4 bases and J 8 bases; bases outside gene matches: 8. CDR3 in DNA: TGTGCCAGCAGCTCATGGGACAGGGGGCCGGAAGGCTACACCTTC. It codes for CASSSWDRGPEGYTF.

J is TRBJ2-3 and V is TRBV11-2, with 7 bases that match TRBD1. J was trimmed by 3 bases and V by 5 bases; bases with no gene match: 2. The CDR3 runs 13 residues. Germline V lookup: CDR1 SGHAT, CDR2 FQNNGV. Written as DNA, the CDR3 is TGTGCCAGCAGCCTCAGGGGGACAGATACGCAGTATTTT. Encoded protein: CASSLRGTDTQYF. The full variable domain, with the rest looked up from reference TRBV11-2 and TRBJ2-3, is EAGVAQSPRYKIIEKRQSVAFWCNPISGHATLYWYQQILGQGPKLLIQFQNNGVVDDSQLPKDRFSAERLKGVDSTLKIQPAKLEDSAVYLCASSLRGTDTQYFGPGTRLTVL.

The genes are TRBV7-9 and TRBJ2-1, with 8 bases that match TRBD1. The CDR3 loop spans 15 amino acids. Per the germline V gene, CDR1 is SEHNR and CDR2 is FQNEAQ (reference sequence). Trimming took 5 bases from V and 2 from J; bases not matched to a gene: 5. CDR3 region: CASSPRTGPYNEQFF. CDR3 sequence (DNA): TGTGCCAGCAGCCCGCGGACAGGGCCCTACAATGAGCAGTTCTTC.

The chain has TRBV10-2 and TRBJ2-7, with 8 positions matching TRBD1. Germline-derived CDR1 and CDR2 are WSHSY and SAAADI. The CDR3 extends over 14 amino acids. The V gene end was trimmed by 3 bases and the J gene end by 4 bases; junction bases not matched to a gene: 5. CDR3 nucleotides: TGCGCCAGCAGTGATCAGGGGGCGTCTTACGAGCAGTACTTC. It yields the protein CASSDQGASYEQYF.